One and the same sample provided the 19 T cell receptor beta chains below, sequenced in a study of T cell changes during pregnancy in multiple sclerosis (dated by TCRdb to between 2017 and 2020). Libraries were built with the immunoSEQ multiplex PCR assay. The table was pulled from immuneACCESS by TCRdb, which kept in-frame rearrangements only. Such tables lose some clones; where checked, under half of the loss comes from unresolved V genes, and the rest has no known cause. The sample contains tens of thousands of clones, roughly 92% of them found a single time. The top ten constitute 3.7% of the sample. This specimen was peripheral blood, taken after pregnancy. All receptors derive from a female donor in good health, enrolled as a control in a pregnancy study.

The J gene is TRBJ1-4, the V gene TRBV19; 7 bases fit TRBD1. With 7 bases clipped from V and 7 bases from J, the junction kept 9 bases outside the gene matches. This CDR3 has 14 amino acids. Germline CDR1 and CDR2: LNHDA and SQIVND (reference sequence). The DNA for the CDR3 is TGTGCCAGTACCCCCCTTACAGGGGTTGAAAAACTGTTTTTT. Amino acid sequence: CASTPLTGVEKLFF.

The chain carries TRBV2 and TRBJ1-2; 8 nucleotides align to TRBD1. CDR1 is SNHLY and CDR2 is FYNNEI in the germline V gene. The CDR3 contains 13 residues. Germline trimming cut 6 bases from V and 2 bases from J; bases unmatched to any gene: 2. The CDR3 spells CASRRTGNYGYTF. CDR3 coding DNA: TGTGCCAGCAGACGGACAGGGAACTATGGCTACACCTTC.

The chain joins TRBV4-1 to TRBJ1-1; 7 bases fit TRBD1. The V segment lost 2 bases and the J segment 1 base; nucleotides outside the gene matches: 1. The germline gives CDR1 MGHRA, CDR2 YSYEKL. The CDR3 sequence is 14 residues long. The DNA of the CDR3 is TGCGCCAGCAGCCAACGACAGGGGAACACTGAAGCTTTCTTT. Its protein product is CASSQRQGNTEAFF.

The chain couples TRBV7-2 to TRBJ2-2, with 7 bases that match TRBD2. The germline V gene has CDR1 SGHTA and CDR2 FQGNSA. The CDR3 extends over 14 amino acids. Trimming took 5 bases from V and 6 from J; bases not matched to a gene: 6. In nucleotides, the CDR3 is TGTGCCAGCAGCACGAGCGGGACGGCCGGGGAGCTGTTTTTT. Protein: CASSTSGTAGELFF.

This clone was found a few times. The chain is built from TRBV13 and TRBJ2-7, with D possibly matching TRBD1 (5 bases). The length of the CDR3 is 13 residues. V lost 5 bases to trimming and J lost 6 bases, with 14 bases between them. Germline V gene sequence: CDR1 PRHDT, CDR2 FYEKMQ (reference sequence). The CDR3 coding sequence is TGTGCCAGCAGCGGAGCAGGGTTGCGCGAGCAGTACTTC. It is translated as CASSGAGLREQYF.

J is TRBJ1-1 and V is TRBV19; D gene ambiguous. The CDR3 contains 12 residues. The germline V gene has CDR1 LNHDA and CDR2 SQIVND (reference sequence). The V gene lost 8 bases and the J gene lost 7 bases, with 14 bases spanning the gap. DNA for the CDR3: TGTGCCAGTCCCTCGCTCAACGGTGAAGCTTTCTTT. It encodes CASPSLNGEAFF.

The chain recombines TRBV5-4 with TRBJ2-2; 13 bases are a match to TRBD2. The J segment lost 9 bases and the V segment lost 1 base, leaving 3 bases of the junction unmatched. Per the germline V gene, CDR1 is SGHNT and CDR2 is YYREEE (reference sequence). The CDR3 sequence is 15 residues long. This CDR3 reads CASSLTSGGARELFF. DNA of the CDR3: TGTGCCAGCAGCTTGACTAGCGGGGGGGCTCGGGAGCTGTTTTTT.

The chain couples TRBV7-8 to TRBJ2-1, with TRBD2 matching over 12 bases. Germline assignment: CDR1 SGHVS and CDR2 FQNEAQ. This CDR3 is 14 amino acids long. With 8 bases clipped from V and 5 bases from J, the junction kept 4 bases outside the gene matches. In nucleotides, the CDR3 is TGTGCCAGCGCTGGACTAGCGGGACACAATGAGCAGTTCTTC. It yields the protein CASAGLAGHNEQFF.

CDR3 residues: CASSQRGTAPYGYTF. DNA of the CDR3: TGTGCCAGCAGCCAACGTGGGACAGCTCCGTATGGCTACACCTTC. The rearrangement joins TRBV4-2 to TRBJ1-2; TRBD1 matches at 7 bases. V dropped 2 bases and J dropped 5; count of bases not matched to a gene: 8. Germline V lookup: CDR1 LGHNA, CDR2 YNFKEQ. This CDR3 is 15 amino acids long.

J is TRBJ1-4 and V is TRBV28; 7 nucleotides line up with TRBD1. CDR3 length: 14 amino acids. Germline V lookup: CDR1 MDHEN, CDR2 SYDVKM. V shed 5 bases, J shed 8 bases, and the junction held 8 bases outside the gene matches. The CDR3 region is CASSPGQRTEKLFF. The CDR3 nucleotides are TGTGCCAGCAGTCCGGGACAGAGAACCGAAAAACTGTTTTTT.

The rearrangement joins TRBV28 to TRBJ2-7, with D possibly TRBD1 on 5 matching bases. The germline gives CDR1 MDHEN, CDR2 SYDVKM. V was shortened by 7 bases and J by 2 bases, with 12 bases between the two germline ends. The CDR3 consists of 13 residues. CDR3 nucleotide sequence: TGTGCCAGCAATAGGGGCCCCCCCTACGAGCAGTACTTC. Its protein is CASNRGPPYEQYF.

This clone was detected only once. This chain uses TRBV18 with TRBJ1-6, with D possibly being TRBD1 (6 bases). The CDR3 loop spans 15 amino acids. Germline V gene data show CDR1 as KGHSH and CDR2 as LQKENI. V lost 3 bases and J 6 bases, leaving 12 bases between the germline ends. The CDR3 reads CASSPPGDPNSPLHF. The CDR3 nucleotides are TGTGCCAGCTCACCCCCAGGGGACCCTAATTCACCCCTCCACTTT. The whole variable domain, filled in from reference TRBV18 and TRBJ1-6, reads NAGVMQNPRHLVRRRGQEARLRCSPMKGHSHVYWYRQLPEEGLKFMVYLQKENIIDESGMPKERFSAEFPKEGPSILRIQQVVRGDSAAYFCASSPPGDPNSPLHFGNGTRLTVT.

J is TRBJ2-3 and V is TRBV6-4; no clear D gene. Trimming pared 0 bases from V and 3 bases from J, leaving 4 bases between. CDR3 length: 13 residues. Germline V gives CDR1 MRHNA, CDR2 SNTAGT. CDR3 bases: TGTGCCAGCAGTGACTCGACTACAGATACGCAGTATTTT. Encoded protein: CASSDSTTDTQYF.

V is TRBV10-3 and J is TRBJ1-2; D unclear. Germline values: CDR1 ENHRY, CDR2 SYGVKD. V was pared by 0 bases and J by 0 bases, with 14 bases between. This CDR3 has 17 amino acids. This CDR3 is CAISESGEFFPNYGYTF. The DNA for the CDR3 is TGTGCCATCAGTGAGTCAGGAGAATTTTTTCCTAACTATGGCTACACCTTC.

The table lists this clone with a count of one. The chain combines TRBV6-1 with TRBJ1-2; D not resolved. Germline CDR1 and CDR2: MNHNS and SASEGT. The length of the CDR3 is 17 residues. Trimming stripped 0 bases from V and 4 bases from J, with 18 bases between. CDR3 loop: CASSEAGSKGLSYGYTF. As DNA, the CDR3 is TGTGCCAGCAGTGAAGCGGGCAGCAAAGGACTCAGCTATGGCTACACCTTC.

Regarding this clone: One end of the junction fails to match germline, which may point to a read error. This chain joins TRBV7-9 and TRBJ2-2; TRBD2 matches at 10 bases. The CDR3 covers 17 residues. In germline, CDR1 is SEHNR, CDR2 FQNEAQ (reference sequence). Here the CDR3 DNA reads TGTGCCAGCAGCCTAGCCCCCCCTAGCGGGAGACCCGGGGAGCTGTTTTTT. It specifies CASSLAPPSGRPGELFF.

The rearrangement joins TRBV10-3 to TRBJ2-5; possibly TRBD1 for D (6 bases). Trimming cost V 5 bases and J 3 bases, with 10 bases left between them. Germline CDR1 is ENHRY and CDR2 is SYGVKD. The CDR3 runs to 13 residues. In nucleotides, the CDR3 is TGTGCCATCAGTTCAGGACAGAAAGAGACCCAGTACTTC. It encodes CAISSGQKETQYF.

CDR3 region: CASSPRALAGKTGELFF. In DNA form, the CDR3 reads TGTGCCAGCAGCCCCCGTGCCCTAGCGGGAAAAACCGGGGAGCTGTTTTTT. The chain has TRBV7-9 and TRBJ2-2; 9 bases fit TRBD2. V lost 5 bases, J lost 5 bases, and 12 bases stayed unmatched. Germline V gene data show CDR1 as SEHNR and CDR2 as FQNEAQ (reference sequence). The CDR3 is 17 residues long.

This chain links TRBV10-3 with TRBJ2-1; 7 nucleotides align to TRBD1. The J segment lost 2 bases and the V segment lost 2 bases, leaving 6 bases of the junction unmatched. Germline V lookup: CDR1 ENHRY, CDR2 SYGVKD. This CDR3 spans 16 amino acids. The CDR3 loop reads CAISETTDRAYNEQFF. In DNA form, the CDR3 reads TGTGCCATCAGTGAGACCACTGACAGGGCCTACAATGAGCAGTTCTTC.